The rows below give T cell receptor beta chains drawn from one sample of a study of identical twins. Each CDR3 protein gets one entry after TCRdb re-called the 5' RACE reads with MiXCR. The table has around 240,000 distinct CDR3 sequences, approximately 7% seen once. The sample also formed part of further work on yellow fever vaccine responses in identical twins.

Sequences were obtained from memory (CD45RO+) T cells sorted from blood. The source of these receptors is a woman aged 18-29 years in good health. Each CDR3 is given without its conserved first and last residue.

>14|TRBJ2-1|TRBV12-3/TRBV12-4
ASSLGGRVGLYEQF
>12|TRBJ1-2|TRBV7-9
ASSLAGENYGYT
>13|TRBJ1-5|TRBV28
ASSLQLSSNQPQH
>12|TRBJ2-3|TRBV9
ASTLAGGPDTQY
>12|TRBJ1-2|TRBV7-9
ASSLTGAARGYT
>13|TRBJ2-1|TRBV3-1
ASSLTSGSMNEQF
>14|TRBJ2-1|TRBV28
ASSLFTSGGFDEQF
>13|TRBJ2-2|TRBV7-9
ASSLPRTRFGELF
>13|TRBJ1-2|TRBV7-8
ASSETGTGIAGYT
>14|TRBJ1-5|TRBV12-3/TRBV12-4
ASSGSASGANQPQH
>13|TRBJ2-7|TRBV29-1
SVLKGGGAKYEQY
>12|TRBJ1-1|TRBV27
ASSRTEMNTEAF
>14|TRBJ2-1|TRBV12-3/TRBV12-4
ASSLRTSEPYNEQF
>11|TRBJ2-1|TRBV12-5
ASGGTSHNEQF
>16|TRBJ2-2|TRBV5-1
ASSLSVSGKGDTGELF
>13|TRBJ2-5|TRBV18
ASSPKRTAQETQY
>12|TRBJ1-1|TRBV7-9
ASSFGEGLTEAF
>10|TRBJ1-1|TRBV20-1
SARGGTAVAF
>14|TRBJ2-2|TRBV7-7
ASRAMGSYGTGELF
>14|TRBJ1-3|TRBV7-8
ASSVSGGLSGNTIY
>14|TRBJ2-1|TRBV24-1
ATTDTSAPPYNEQF
>13|TRBJ2-2|TRBV2
ASSELAGVTGELF
>13|TRBJ2-1|TRBV29-1
SVAGLAGGRNEQF
>11|TRBJ2-1|TRBV29-1
SVDRGHSNEQF
>13|TRBJ2-5|TRBV4-2
ASSQARGQKETQY
>13|TRBJ1-2|TRBV28
ASRGVGNPNYGYT
>11|TRBJ2-7|TRBV19
ASSVTGFYEQY
>14|TRBJ2-1|TRBV10-3
AISGVRDLIFNEQF
>13|TRBJ2-2|TRBV5-1
ASSLFQENTGELF
>11|TRBJ2-1|TRBV15
ATSRPDSGEQF
>14|TRBJ2-3|TRBV5-1
ASSSSTSVPADTQY